This record looks at one T cell receptor (beta chain) sequence and its context. This clonotype has just a few counts. The target of this receptor is not known. Base qualities are not recorded, but no much larger clone differs from it by a single base. This entry belongs to a study of blood T cells in healthy people across ages (dated by TCRdb to between 2014 and 2017). For the wider study: In model experiments, template switching captured roughly one uniquely barcoded TCR beta cDNA molecule for every two T cells. To track age-related changes in TCR beta repertoire diversity, the study relied on deep sequencing normalized with unique cDNA molecular identifiers. Four age groups were formed from the donors: young (average about 17 years), middle-aged (approximately 40), aged (more than 55) and long-lived (about 80). To avoid experimental bias, donors of different ages were distributed randomly across sequencing lanes. The study analyzed two additional independent replicas of 1 million unique cDNA reads from the same blood draw for two donors, one aged 18 to 30 and one aged 80 or older. Paper-wide results and their limitations: Compared with the aged group, the long-lived group had more naive CD4+ T cells, fewer expanded clones and increased TCR diversity, suggesting age selection. Because donor CMV infection status was unknown, age-related changes in expanded clonotypes were potentially confounded. As age increased, observed TCR beta diversity per million T cells dropped in a roughly linear way, and a significant reduction was already evident by age 40. Observed TCR beta diversity correlated strongly with the percentage of naive T cells measured by flow cytometry. Since profiling was done on bulk unsorted PBMCs, naive and antigen-experienced compartments could not be conclusively compared. Estimates of total diversity from one million sequenced T cells were regarded as lower bounds and underestimates.

Trimming at the junction amounts to 3 bases on V and 4 bases on J, and the germline ends lie 16 bases apart. The germline V gene (reference sequence) provides CDR1 DFQATT and CDR2 SNEGSKA. From the cysteine up to the phenylalanine, the CDR3 has a length of 15 residues. The kept DNA is CDR3 alone, 45 bases in frame from the first base. The roughly 39 donors, aged 6 to 90 years, were systemically healthy Caucasian individuals from Russia. Around 10 milliliters of peripheral blood were drawn from each donor into EDTA-treated Vacutainer tubes. Ficoll-Paque density-gradient centrifugation was used to isolate PBMCs, with at least 7 million per sample. Trizol reagent was used to extract total RNA from PBMCs, with at least 6 micrograms per sample. For every donor, an aliquot of PBMCs went through flow cytometry to measure the percentages of naive CD45RAhigh/CD27high T cells. Libraries were prepared through 5' RACE. The data were produced on an Illumina HiSeq 2500. A second PCR of roughly 7 to 11 cycles was run with a J-beta primer mix and a sample-barcoded 5' primer. A template-switch 5' adaptor carrying 12 random nucleotides introduced a unique molecular identifier onto each TCR beta cDNA molecule. At least 2.5 million CDR3-containing paired-end reads were obtained from each sample. First-strand cDNA synthesis was performed from all RNA using the Mint cDNA synthesis kit, with priming by a TRBC-specific oligonucleotide. All cDNA was treated with uracil-DNA glycosylase and then went through a first 18-cycle PCR with the universal primers M1SS and BC2_uni_R. In the original analysis: For normalization, 1 million high-quality reads were randomly selected from each sample, with every read carrying a distinct molecular identifier. Reads with shared molecular identifiers were discarded instead of being binned into consensus sequences. MiTCR, set to a Q25 quality threshold and the strictest error-elimination algorithm, was used for CDR3 identification, clonotype clustering and error correction. A nonparametric unseen species model with Euler transformation was used to estimate a lower bound on total TCR beta diversity. TCRdb reprocessed the public reads (quality trimming at Q25 with fastp, clone calling with MiXCR) and kept in-frame beta chains. For every CDR3 protein sequence, its rows merge into one entry that carries the most common genes and DNA. The V and J calls reflect TCRdb's pipeline rather than the authors' work. Present in this sample are 1.5 million to 2 million distinct CDR3 sequences, roughly 32% of which were seen just once. Around 11% of the sample rests with the top ten.

This TCR was recovered from a woman aged 25 to 39 in good health. The chain couples TRBV20-1 to TRBJ2-1; the D segment may tentatively be TRBD1 or TRBD2, each giving 5 matched bases. The sample was blood. The CDR3 amino acid sequence is: CSASAGALLYNEQFF. The nucleotides are TGCAGTGCTAGTGCCGGGGCCCTACTATACAATGAGCAGTTCTTC.